This passage covers 29 T cell receptor beta chains from one sample sequenced in a study of T cells after yellow fever vaccination. TCRdb re-called the 5' RACE reads with MiXCR, one entry per CDR3 protein. The sample lists 300,000 or so distinct CDR3 sequences, less than 9.5% occurring once. Material: PBMCs, obtained about 49 days after the first yellow fever vaccination. The receptors come from a man between 18 and 35 years old who received the YFV17D yellow fever vaccine.

This clonotype was recorded at least ten times. The rearrangement uses TRBV12-3 or TRBV12-4 and TRBJ2-1; TRBD1 agrees at 7 bases. The CDR3 extends over 15 amino acids. V trimming: 5 bases; J trimming: 2 bases; junction bases outside the gene matches: 6. CDR3 protein: CASSLRQGTYNEQFF. CDR3 DNA: TGTGCCAGCAGTCTTAGACAGGGCACCTACAATGAGCAGTTCTTC.

The genes are TRBV5-1 and TRBJ2-2; TRBD2 matches at 8 bases. The CDR3 is 15 amino acids. Germline values: CDR1 SGHRS, CDR2 YFSETQ. Trimming cost V 4 bases and J 7 bases; bases outside gene matches: 9. CDR3 sequence: CASSGLAGFSGELFF. As DNA, the CDR3 is TGCGCCAGCAGCGGACTAGCCGGTTTCAGCGGGGAGCTGTTTTTT. The whole variable domain, remainder taken from reference TRBV5-1 and TRBJ2-2, is KAGVTQTPRYLIKTRGQQVTLSCSPISGHRSVSWYQQTPGQGLQFLFEYFSETQRNKGNFPGRFSGRQFSNSRSEMNVSTLELGDSALYLCASSGLAGFSGELFFGEGSRLTVL.

This clonotype occurred a few times. The chain recombines TRBV7-9 with TRBJ1-2; D ambiguous. Germline V lookup: CDR1 SEHNR, CDR2 FQNEAQ (reference sequence). The CDR3 has 12 residues. Between the trimmed V and J ends, which lost 1 base and 8 bases, there was a span of 8 bases. In nucleotides, the CDR3 is TGTGCCAGCAGCTTAGTCCCGATCGGCTACACCTTC. The encoded protein is CASSLVPIGYTF.

This clonotype was detected only a few times. V gene TRBV19 combines with J gene TRBJ2-2; D gene unclear. Germline CDR1 reads LNHDA; CDR2 reads SQIVND (reference sequence). The CDR3 consists of 13 residues. Between the trimmed V and J ends, which lost 6 bases and 5 bases, there was a span of 10 bases. CDR3 protein: CASRREVTGELFF. The CDR3 DNA reads TGTGCCAGTAGACGCGAGGTGACCGGGGAGCTGTTTTTT.

V and J are TRBV15 and TRBJ1-2, with unresolved D. Germline V CDR1 and CDR2: LNHNV, YYDKDF (reference sequence). The CDR3 sequence is 13 residues long. Trimming took off 2 bases at V and 6 bases at J, with 10 bases between the two ends. The DNA of the CDR3 is TGTGCCACCAGCAGAACTCTGAGCGATGGCTACACCTTC. Its translation is CATSRTLSDGYTF.

The chain couples TRBV7-9 to TRBJ1-5; D gene ambiguous. V dropped 5 bases and J dropped 4 bases, with 12 bases sitting between them. CDR1 is SEHNR, CDR2 FQNEAQ, per germline (reference sequence). The CDR3 consists of 14 residues. DNA of the CDR3: TGTGCCAGCAGCCGCCGGGGAGGTAATCAGCCCCAGCATTTT. Its protein is CASSRRGGNQPQHF.

This clonotype was recorded only once. The chain employs TRBV29-1 and TRBJ1-5; D perhaps matches TRBD1 (5 bases). V was cut by 4 bases and J by 0 bases, with 19 bases left in between. This CDR3 is built from 17 residues. The germline V gene has CDR1 SQVTM and CDR2 ANQGSEA. CDR3: CSVGVSGGGGSNQPQHF. The CDR3 DNA is TGCAGCGTTGGAGTCAGTGGTGGGGGTGGTAGCAATCAGCCCCAGCATTTT.

This clonotype appeared many times. The rearrangement uses TRBV7-2 and TRBJ2-3, with TRBD2 identical over 7 bases. The ends lost 4 bases at V and 2 bases at J; junction bases unmatched: 6. Germline V CDR1 and CDR2: SGHTA, FQGNSA. CDR3 length equals 15 residues. CDR3 DNA sequence: TGTGCCAGCAGCTCCGCTAGCGGAAACACAGATACGCAGTATTTT. Residues: CASSSASGNTDTQYF.

The gene calls are TRBV6-1 and TRBJ1-1; D unclear. This CDR3 spans 13 amino acids. Germline V gene data show CDR1 as MNHNS and CDR2 as SASEGT. V lost 1 base and J 5 bases, leaving 8 bases between the germline ends. CDR3 residues: CASSEVVRTEAFF. CDR3 bases: TGTGCCAGCAGTGAAGTCGTGAGAACTGAAGCTTTCTTT.

The J gene is TRBJ2-3, the V gene TRBV5-6; 8 nucleotides line up with TRBD2. With 4 bases clipped from V and 4 bases from J, the junction kept 8 bases outside the gene matches. The CDR3 runs to 15 residues. The germline CDR1 and CDR2 sequences are SGHDT and YYEEEE. Here the CDR3 DNA reads TGTGCCAGCAGCCACGGCGGGGGGACATCAGATACGCAGTATTTT. Translation gives CASSHGGGTSDTQYF. Full variable domain (missing parts from reference TRBV5-6 and TRBJ2-3): DAGVTQSPTHLIKTRGQQVTLRCSPKSGHDTVSWYQQALGQGPQFIFQYYEEEERQRGNFPDRFSGHQFPNYSSELNVNALLLGDSALYLCASSHGGGTSDTQYFGPGTRLTVL.

This clonotype was counted a few times. This chain uses TRBV20-1 with TRBJ2-2; the D is unclear. V was trimmed by 3 bases and J by 7 bases, leaving 6 bases between them. Germline V lookup: CDR1 DFQATT, CDR2 SNEGSKA (reference sequence). This CDR3 comprises 11 residues. CDR3 nucleotides: TGCAGTGCTAGTCCCGGCGGGGAGCTGTTTTTT. It is translated as CSASPGGELFF.

This chain connects TRBV12-3 or TRBV12-4 to TRBJ1-1, with TRBD1 as a possible D gene (6 bases). The CDR3 runs to 13 residues. Between the trimmed V and J ends, which lost 7 bases and 4 bases, there was a span of 13 bases. CDR3 protein: CASIIEGVTEAFF. CDR3 nucleotide sequence: TGTGCCAGCATCATAGAGGGGGTCACTGAAGCTTTCTTT.

The genes are TRBV4-1 and TRBJ2-1; D uncertain. Germline V CDR1 and CDR2: MGHRA, YSYEKL. This CDR3 spans 12 amino acids. V gave up 8 bases and J gave up 8 bases, with 13 bases separating them. The CDR3 here is CASGYGSYEQFF. CDR3 in DNA: TGCGCCAGCGGCTATGGCAGTTATGAGCAGTTCTTC.

This clonotype was detected only a few times. The V and J genes are TRBV29-1 and TRBJ2-5, with a possible D match to TRBD1 (5 bases). The germline V gene encodes CDR1 SQVTM and CDR2 ANQGSEA. The CDR3 totals 13 residues. The V gene lost 2 bases and the J gene lost 4 bases, with 11 bases spanning the gap. The CDR3 loop reads CSVERGRGETQYF. For the CDR3, the DNA is TGCAGCGTTGAAAGGGGAAGGGGAGAGACCCAGTACTTC.

This clonotype was picked up a small number of times. V is TRBV7-2 and J is TRBJ2-5, with D unclear. With 1 base removed from V and 3 bases from J, the gap between germline ends came to 6 bases. Per germline, CDR1 SGHTA and CDR2 FQGNSA. The CDR3 covers 13 residues. CDR3 sequence (DNA): TGTGCCAGCAGCTTAGATGCAGAAGAGACCCAGTACTTC. Translation: CASSLDAEETQYF.

The chain has TRBV20-1 and TRBJ2-3; 10 bases map to TRBD1. V gave up 2 bases and J gave up 10 bases; unmatched junction bases: 15. The CDR3 has 16 amino acids. CDR1 and CDR2 (germline): DFQATT, SNEGSKA (reference sequence). CDR3 DNA sequence: TGCAGTGCTAGAAGCCCGACAGGGGGCGATGGTTTTCCGCAGTATTTT. Amino acids: CSARSPTGGDGFPQYF.

This clonotype was found a few times. The CDR3 DNA is TGTGCCAGCAGTGAGTCGGAGCAGTACTTC. The encoded protein is CASSESEQYF. The chain couples TRBV2 to TRBJ2-7; the D is unclear. The CDR3 has 10 amino acids. The germline gives CDR1 SNHLY, CDR2 FYNNEI. V was clipped by 3 bases and J by 7 bases, with 4 bases between them.

This rearrangement joins TRBV12-5 to TRBJ2-1; 14 bases align to TRBD2. This CDR3 is 17 amino acids long. The germline CDR1 and CDR2 sequences are LGHNT and FRNRAP. CDR3 coding DNA: TGTGCCTCCTCCCACCCCGGGACTAGCGGGGGTTACAATGAGCAGTTCTTC. It encodes CASSHPGTSGGYNEQFF.

This clonotype was counted between two and nine times. The rearrangement joins TRBV10-3 to TRBJ1-1; no clear D gene. The germline V gene encodes CDR1 ENHRY and CDR2 SYGVKD. V was clipped by 6 bases and J by 4 bases, with 18 bases between them. There are 15 residues in the CDR3. The CDR3 loop reads CAISHRSQSGTEAFF. The CDR3, as DNA: TGTGCCATCAGCCACCGCTCTCAGTCCGGCACTGAAGCTTTCTTT.

This clonotype appeared many times. The chain uses TRBV20-1 and TRBJ2-6, with unresolved D. CDR1 and CDR2 from the germline V gene are DFQATT and SNEGSKA (reference sequence). The CDR3 has 13 amino acids. V was clipped by 0 bases and J by 6 bases, with 6 bases between them. CDR3 sequence (DNA): TGCAGTGCTAGAGATACCCAGGCCAACGTCCTGACTTTC. The encoded protein is CSARDTQANVLTF.

This clonotype was seen repeatedly, ten times or more. This rearrangement joins TRBV6-2 or TRBV6-3 to TRBJ2-6, with no clear D. The CDR3 extends over 17 amino acids. Germline CDR1 reads MNHEY; CDR2 reads SVGEGT. Trimming removed 1 base from V and 0 bases from J, with 10 bases in between. CDR3 DNA sequence: TGTGCCAGCAGTTACTTAGGGCCGAGCTCTGGGGCCAACGTCCTGACTTTC. This translates into CASSYLGPSSGANVLTF.

This clonotype has only a few counts. This chain uses TRBV20-1 with TRBJ2-6; D is undetermined. Between the trimmed V and J ends, which lost 6 bases and 6 bases, there was a span of 18 bases. Looked up from germline, CDR1 is DFQATT and CDR2 is SNEGSKA (reference sequence). This CDR3 contains 15 residues. The DNA of the CDR3 is TGCAGTGCCAAGCCCCCGACTCTGGAGGCCAACGTCCTGACTTTC. Encoded protein: CSAKPPTLEANVLTF.

This chain joins TRBV7-8 and TRBJ1-1; TRBD1 matches 7 bases. V lost 5 bases, J lost 3 bases, and 9 bases stayed unmatched. Germline V gives CDR1 SGHVS, CDR2 FQNEAQ. The CDR3 consists of 15 residues. The CDR3 DNA reads TGTGCCAGCAGCGGGGAGACAGGGACTCACACTGAAGCTTTCTTT. Protein product: CASSGETGTHTEAFF.

This clonotype has a single count. The rearrangement uses TRBV6-2 or TRBV6-3 and TRBJ1-5; no firm D call. The CDR3 spans 12 residues. CDR1 and CDR2 (germline): MNHEY, SVGEGT. The V gene lost 8 bases and the J gene lost 6 bases, with 11 bases spanning the gap. CDR3 sequence (DNA): TGTGCCAGCGGAAGGTTAGGTCAGCCCCAGCATTTT. It specifies CASGRLGQPQHF.

This chain joins TRBV12-3 or TRBV12-4 and TRBJ2-5, with TRBD1 as a possible D gene (6 bases). This CDR3 has 15 residues. V was cut by 10 bases and J by 2 bases, with 20 bases left in between. In DNA, the CDR3 is TGTGCCACCAGATTGGGCAGGGGATTTCAAGAGACCCAGTACTTC. It is translated as CATRLGRGFQETQYF.

The genes are TRBV5-1 and TRBJ1-1; D unresolved. The CDR3 sequence is 14 residues long. The germline gives CDR1 SGHRS, CDR2 YFSETQ. Trimming removed 4 bases at V and 0 bases at J, with 10 bases between. The CDR3 nucleotides are TGCGCCAGCAGCGACCGGCCGTTGAACACTGAAGCTTTCTTT. This sequence encodes CASSDRPLNTEAFF.

The chain links TRBV6-1 to TRBJ2-3, with 14 bases aligning to TRBD2. V was clipped by 1 base and J by 0 bases; unmatched bases: 3. Germline CDR1 MNHNS, CDR2 SASEGT. The CDR3 sequence is 18 residues long. The CDR3 protein is CASSEGGLAGASTDTQYF. CDR3 bases: TGTGCCAGCAGTGAAGGGGGACTAGCGGGGGCTAGCACAGATACGCAGTATTTT.

This rearrangement joins TRBV4-1 to TRBJ2-7; D is perhaps TRBD1 (5 bases). CDR1 MGHRA and CDR2 YSYEKL come from the germline V gene. The V gene lost 0 bases and the J gene lost 5 bases, with 11 bases spanning the gap. CDR3 length: 14 amino acids. CDR3 in amino acids: CASSQDRARDEQYF. CDR3 nucleotide sequence: TGCGCCAGCAGCCAAGACAGGGCTCGGGACGAGCAGTACTTC.

The table lists this clonotype with many counts. This rearrangement joins TRBV5-1 to TRBJ2-1, with 7 bases lining up with TRBD2. The length of the CDR3 is 14 residues. The germline V gene encodes CDR1 SGHRS and CDR2 YFSETQ. V was clipped by 5 bases and J by 7 bases; unmatched bases: 9. The CDR3 DNA follows: TGCGCCAGCAGTGTCTACAGCGGGGATAATGAGCAGTTCTTC. This translates into CASSVYSGDNEQFF. Supplemented by reference TRBV5-1 and TRBJ2-1, the full variable domain reads KAGVTQTPRYLIKTRGQQVTLSCSPISGHRSVSWYQQTPGQGLQFLFEYFSETQRNKGNFPGRFSGRQFSNSRSEMNVSTLELGDSALYLCASSVYSGDNEQFFGPGTRLTVL.